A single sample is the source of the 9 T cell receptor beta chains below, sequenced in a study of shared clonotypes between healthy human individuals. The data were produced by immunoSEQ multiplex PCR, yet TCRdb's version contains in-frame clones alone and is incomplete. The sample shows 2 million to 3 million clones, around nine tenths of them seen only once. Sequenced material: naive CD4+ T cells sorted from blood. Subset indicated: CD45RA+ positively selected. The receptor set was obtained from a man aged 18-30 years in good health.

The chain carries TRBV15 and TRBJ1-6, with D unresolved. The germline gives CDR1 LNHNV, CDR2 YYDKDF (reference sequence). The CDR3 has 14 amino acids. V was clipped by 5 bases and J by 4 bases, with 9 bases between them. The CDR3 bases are TGTGCCACCAGCCCCGACGGATATAATTCACCCCTCCACTTT. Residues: CATSPDGYNSPLHF. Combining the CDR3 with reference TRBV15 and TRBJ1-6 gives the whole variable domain DAMVIQNPRYQVTQFGKPVTLSCSQTLNHNVMYWYQQKSSQAPKLLFHYYDKDFNNEADTPDNFQSRRPNTSFCFLDIRSPGLGDTAMYLCATSPDGYNSPLHFGNGTRLTVT.

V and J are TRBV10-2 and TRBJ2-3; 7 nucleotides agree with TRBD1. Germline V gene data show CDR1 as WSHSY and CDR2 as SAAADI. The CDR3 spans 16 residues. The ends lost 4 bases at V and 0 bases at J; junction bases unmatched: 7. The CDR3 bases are TGCGCCAGCAGTGTACCGGCAGGGGGTAGCACAGATACGCAGTATTTT. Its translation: CASSVPAGGSTDTQYF.

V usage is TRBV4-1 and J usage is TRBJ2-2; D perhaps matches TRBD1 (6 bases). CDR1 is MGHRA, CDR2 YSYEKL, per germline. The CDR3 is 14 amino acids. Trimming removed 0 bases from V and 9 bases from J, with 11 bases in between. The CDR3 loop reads CASSQDLGGRELFF. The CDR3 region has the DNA TGCGCCAGCAGCCAAGATCTTGGGGGCCGGGAGCTGTTTTTT.

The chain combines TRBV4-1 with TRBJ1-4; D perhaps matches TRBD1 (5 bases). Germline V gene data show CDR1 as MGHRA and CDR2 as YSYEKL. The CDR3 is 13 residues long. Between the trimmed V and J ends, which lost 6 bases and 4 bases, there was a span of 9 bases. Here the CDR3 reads CASSLQGNEKLFF. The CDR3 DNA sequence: TGCGCCAGCAGTCTTCAGGGTAATGAAAAACTGTTTTTT.

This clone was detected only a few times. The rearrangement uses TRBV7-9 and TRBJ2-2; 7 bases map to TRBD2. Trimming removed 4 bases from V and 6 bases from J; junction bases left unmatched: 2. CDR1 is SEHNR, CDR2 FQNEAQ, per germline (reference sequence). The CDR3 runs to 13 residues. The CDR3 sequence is CASSSSGAGELFF. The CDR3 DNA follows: TGTGCCAGCAGCTCTAGCGGAGCCGGGGAGCTGTTTTTT.

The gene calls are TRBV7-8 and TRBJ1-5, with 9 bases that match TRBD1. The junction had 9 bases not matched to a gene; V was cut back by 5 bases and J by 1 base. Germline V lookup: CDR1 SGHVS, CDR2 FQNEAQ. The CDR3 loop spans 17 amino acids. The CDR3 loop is CASSPRGDRESNQPQHF. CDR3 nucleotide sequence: TGTGCCAGCAGCCCTAGGGGGGACAGGGAAAGCAATCAGCCCCAGCATTTT.

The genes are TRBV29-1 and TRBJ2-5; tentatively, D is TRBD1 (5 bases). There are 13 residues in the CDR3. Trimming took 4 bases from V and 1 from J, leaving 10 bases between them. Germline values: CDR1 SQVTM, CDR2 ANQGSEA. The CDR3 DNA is TGCAGCGTTGTGGGGCAGACCCAAGAGACCCAGTACTTC. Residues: CSVVGQTQETQYF.

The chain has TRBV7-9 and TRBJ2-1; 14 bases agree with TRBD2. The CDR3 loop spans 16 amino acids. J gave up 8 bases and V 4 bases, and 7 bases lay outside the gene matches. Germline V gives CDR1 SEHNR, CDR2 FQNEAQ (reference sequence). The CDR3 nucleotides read TGTGCCAGCAGCTCTGGGGGGACTAGCGGGAGCCATGAGCAGTTCTTC. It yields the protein CASSSGGTSGSHEQFF.

In nucleotides, the CDR3 is TGTGCCAGCAGCCCCCCGTTTGTCGGAAATTACGAGCAGTACTTC. This codes for CASSPPFVGNYEQYF. The V and J genes are TRBV28 and TRBJ2-7; no firm D call. Germline lookup yields CDR1 MDHEN and CDR2 SYDVKM. This CDR3 has 15 amino acids. Trimming cost V 6 bases and J 4 bases, with 19 bases left between them.